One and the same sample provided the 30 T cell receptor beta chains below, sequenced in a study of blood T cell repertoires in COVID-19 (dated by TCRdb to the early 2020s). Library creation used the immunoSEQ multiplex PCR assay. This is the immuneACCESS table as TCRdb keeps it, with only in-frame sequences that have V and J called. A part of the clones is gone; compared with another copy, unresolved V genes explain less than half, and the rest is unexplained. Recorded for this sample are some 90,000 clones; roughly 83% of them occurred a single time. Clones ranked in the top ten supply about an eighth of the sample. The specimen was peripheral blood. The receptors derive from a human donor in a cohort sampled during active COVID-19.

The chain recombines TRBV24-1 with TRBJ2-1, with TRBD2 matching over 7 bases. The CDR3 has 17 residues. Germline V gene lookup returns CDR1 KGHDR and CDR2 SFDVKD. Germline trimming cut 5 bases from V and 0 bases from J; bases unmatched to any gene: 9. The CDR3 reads CATSAPSGISSYNEQFF. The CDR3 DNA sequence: TGTGCCACCAGTGCTCCCAGCGGGATTAGCTCCTACAATGAGCAGTTCTTC.

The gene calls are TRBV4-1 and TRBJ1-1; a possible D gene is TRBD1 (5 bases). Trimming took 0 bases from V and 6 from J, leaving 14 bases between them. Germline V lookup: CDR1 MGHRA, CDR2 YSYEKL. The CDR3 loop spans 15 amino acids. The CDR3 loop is CASSQDGGVLAEAFF. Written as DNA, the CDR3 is TGCGCCAGCAGCCAAGACGGGGGTGTTTTGGCTGAAGCTTTCTTT.

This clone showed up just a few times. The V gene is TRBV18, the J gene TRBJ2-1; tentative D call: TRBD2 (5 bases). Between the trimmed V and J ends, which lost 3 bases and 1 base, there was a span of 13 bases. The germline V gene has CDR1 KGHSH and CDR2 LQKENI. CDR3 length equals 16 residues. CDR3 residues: CASSPYWGDSYNEQFF. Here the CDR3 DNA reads TGTGCCAGCTCACCCTATTGGGGAGATTCCTACAATGAGCAGTTCTTC.

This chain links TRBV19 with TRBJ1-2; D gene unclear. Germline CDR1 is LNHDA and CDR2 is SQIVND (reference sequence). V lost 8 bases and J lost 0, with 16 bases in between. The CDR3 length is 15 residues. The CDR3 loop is CASRPRREANYGYTF. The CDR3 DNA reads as TGTGCCAGTCGGCCAAGGAGGGAGGCTAACTATGGCTACACCTTC.

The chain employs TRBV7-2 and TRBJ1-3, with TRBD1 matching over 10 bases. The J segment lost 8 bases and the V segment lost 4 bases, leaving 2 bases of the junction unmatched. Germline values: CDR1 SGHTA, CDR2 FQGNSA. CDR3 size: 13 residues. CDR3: CASSWDRGDTIYF. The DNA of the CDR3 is TGTGCCAGCAGCTGGGACAGGGGTGACACCATATATTTT.

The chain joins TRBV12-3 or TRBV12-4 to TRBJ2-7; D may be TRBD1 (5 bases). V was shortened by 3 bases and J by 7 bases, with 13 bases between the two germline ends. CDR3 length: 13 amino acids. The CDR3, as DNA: TGTGCCAGCAGTTTGGCAGGGCAGAGGGAGCAGTACTTC. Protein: CASSLAGQREQYF.

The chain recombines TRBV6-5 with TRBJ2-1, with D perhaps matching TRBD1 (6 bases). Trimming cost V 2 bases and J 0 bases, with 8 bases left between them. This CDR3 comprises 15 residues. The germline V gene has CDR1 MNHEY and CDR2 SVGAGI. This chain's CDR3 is CASSYPGASYNEQFF. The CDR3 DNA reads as TGTGCCAGCAGTTACCCAGGGGCCTCCTACAATGAGCAGTTCTTC.

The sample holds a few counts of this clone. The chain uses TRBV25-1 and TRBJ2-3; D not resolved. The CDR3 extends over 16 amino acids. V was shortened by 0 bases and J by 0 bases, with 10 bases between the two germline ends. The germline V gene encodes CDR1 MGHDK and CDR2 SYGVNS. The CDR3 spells CASSEYGTVSTDTQYF. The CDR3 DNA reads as TGTGCCAGCAGTGAATATGGAACAGTCAGCACAGATACGCAGTATTTT.

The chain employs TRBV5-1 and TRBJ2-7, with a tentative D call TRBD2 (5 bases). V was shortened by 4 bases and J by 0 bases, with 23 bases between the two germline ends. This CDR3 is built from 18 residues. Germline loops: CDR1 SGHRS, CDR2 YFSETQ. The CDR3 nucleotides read TGCGCCAGCAGCAGACCCTCTAGCAGCGATAGGAGCTCCTACGAGCAGTACTTC. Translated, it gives CASSRPSSSDRSSYEQYF.

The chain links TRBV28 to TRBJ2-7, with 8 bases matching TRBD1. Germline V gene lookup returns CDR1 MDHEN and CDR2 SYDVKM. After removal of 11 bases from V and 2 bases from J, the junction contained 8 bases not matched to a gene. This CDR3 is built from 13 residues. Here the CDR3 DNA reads TGTGCCGCGGGGCAGGGGGCGACCTACGAGCAGTACTTC. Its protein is CAAGQGATYEQYF.

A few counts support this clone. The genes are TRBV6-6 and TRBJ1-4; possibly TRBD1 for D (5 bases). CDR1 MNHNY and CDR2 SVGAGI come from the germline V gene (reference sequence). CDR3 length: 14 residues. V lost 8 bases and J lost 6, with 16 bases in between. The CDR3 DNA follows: TGTGCCAGCGGTACGAAGGCGGGGGATGAAAAACTGTTTTTT. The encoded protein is CASGTKAGDEKLFF.

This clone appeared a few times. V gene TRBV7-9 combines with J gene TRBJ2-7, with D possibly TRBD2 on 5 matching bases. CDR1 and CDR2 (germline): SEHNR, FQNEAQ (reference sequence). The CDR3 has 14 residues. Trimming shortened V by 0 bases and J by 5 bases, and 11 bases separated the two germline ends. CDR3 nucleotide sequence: TGTGCCAGCAGCTTAGCAGGGAGATACGACGAGCAGTACTTC. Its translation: CASSLAGRYDEQYF.

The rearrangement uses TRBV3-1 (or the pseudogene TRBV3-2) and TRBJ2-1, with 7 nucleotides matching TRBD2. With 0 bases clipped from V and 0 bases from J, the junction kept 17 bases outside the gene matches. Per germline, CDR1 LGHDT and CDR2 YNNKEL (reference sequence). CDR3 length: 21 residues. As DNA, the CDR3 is TGTGCCAGCAGCCAAGAGGGTGCTAGCGGAGCGTATTCTTACTCCTACAATGAGCAGTTCTTC. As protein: CASSQEGASGAYSYSYNEQFF.

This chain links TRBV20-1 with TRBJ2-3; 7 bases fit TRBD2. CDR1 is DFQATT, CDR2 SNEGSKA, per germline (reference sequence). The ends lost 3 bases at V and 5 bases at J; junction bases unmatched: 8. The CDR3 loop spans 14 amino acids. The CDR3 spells CSASDRDYVDTQYF. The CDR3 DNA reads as TGCAGTGCTAGTGACCGGGACTACGTAGATACGCAGTATTTT.

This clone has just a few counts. CDR3 loop: CASSFLSGSYNEQFF. The CDR3 DNA reads TGTGCCAGCAGCTTTTTAAGCGGGTCCTACAATGAGCAGTTCTTC. This sequence joins TRBV7-2 and TRBJ2-1; tentatively, D is TRBD2 (6 bases). The CDR3 has 15 residues. The V end was cut by 3 bases, the J end by 1 base, with 10 bases between. The germline CDR1 and CDR2 sequences are SGHTA and FQGNSA.

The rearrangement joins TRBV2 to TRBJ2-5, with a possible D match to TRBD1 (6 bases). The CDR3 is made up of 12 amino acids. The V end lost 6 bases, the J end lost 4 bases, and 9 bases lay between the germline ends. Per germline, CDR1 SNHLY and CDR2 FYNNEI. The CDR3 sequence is CASRYRAETQYF. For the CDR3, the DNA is TGTGCCAGCAGGTACAGGGCAGAGACCCAGTACTTC.

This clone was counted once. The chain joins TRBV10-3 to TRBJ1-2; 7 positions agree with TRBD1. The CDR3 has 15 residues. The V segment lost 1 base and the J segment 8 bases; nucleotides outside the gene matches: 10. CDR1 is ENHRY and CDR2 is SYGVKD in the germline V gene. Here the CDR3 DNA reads TGTGCCATCAGTGAGTGGACAGGCTTCATGGGGGGCTACACCTTC. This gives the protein CAISEWTGFMGGYTF.

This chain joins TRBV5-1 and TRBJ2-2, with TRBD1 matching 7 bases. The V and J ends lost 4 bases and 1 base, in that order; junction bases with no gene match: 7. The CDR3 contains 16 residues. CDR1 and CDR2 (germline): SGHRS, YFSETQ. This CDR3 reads CASSPQTGRNTGELFF. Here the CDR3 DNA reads TGCGCCAGCAGCCCGCAGACAGGGAGGAACACCGGGGAGCTGTTTTTT.

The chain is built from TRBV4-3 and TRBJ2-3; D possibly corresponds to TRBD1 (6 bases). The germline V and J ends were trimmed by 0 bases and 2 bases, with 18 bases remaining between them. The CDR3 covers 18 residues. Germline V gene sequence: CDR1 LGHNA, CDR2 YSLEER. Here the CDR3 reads CASSQELLTGIPTDTQYF. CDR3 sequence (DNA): TGCGCCAGCAGCCAAGAGCTGCTAACAGGGATTCCCACAGATACGCAGTATTTT.

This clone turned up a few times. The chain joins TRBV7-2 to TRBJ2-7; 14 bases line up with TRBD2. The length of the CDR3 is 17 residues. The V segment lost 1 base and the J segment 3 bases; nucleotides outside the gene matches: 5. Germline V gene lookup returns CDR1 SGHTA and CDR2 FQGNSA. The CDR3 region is CASSLVGGLAGGYEQYF. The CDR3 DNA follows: TGTGCCAGCAGCTTAGTTGGAGGACTAGCGGGAGGCTACGAGCAGTACTTC. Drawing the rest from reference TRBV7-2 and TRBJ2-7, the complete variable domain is GAGVSQSPSNKVTEKGKDVELRCDPISGHTALYWYRQSLGQGLEFLIYFQGNSAPDKSGLPSDRFSAERTGGSVSTLTIQRTQQEDSAVYLCASSLVGGLAGGYEQYFGPGTRLTVT.

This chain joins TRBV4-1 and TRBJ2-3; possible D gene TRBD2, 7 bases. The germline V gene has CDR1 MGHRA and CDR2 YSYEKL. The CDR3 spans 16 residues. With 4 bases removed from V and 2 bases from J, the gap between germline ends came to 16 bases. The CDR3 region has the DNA TGCGCCAGCAGCCTCCCAAGGGGGACTACCACAGATACGCAGTATTTT. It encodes CASSLPRGTTTDTQYF.

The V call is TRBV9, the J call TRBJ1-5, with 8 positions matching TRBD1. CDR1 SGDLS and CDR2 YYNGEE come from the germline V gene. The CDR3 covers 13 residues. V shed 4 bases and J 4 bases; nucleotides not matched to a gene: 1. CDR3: CASSRDRNQPQHF. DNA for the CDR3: TGTGCCAGCAGCCGGGACAGGAATCAGCCCCAGCATTTT.

In DNA, the CDR3 is TGTGCCAGTAGTATTAGTAGCGGGGGCCTCTACAATGAGCAGTTCTTC. Translated: CASSISSGGLYNEQFF. The gene calls are TRBV19 and TRBJ2-1; 9 bases agree with TRBD2. Germline trimming cut 3 bases from V and 3 bases from J; bases unmatched to any gene: 6. This CDR3 spans 16 amino acids. From germline, CDR1 is LNHDA and CDR2 SQIVND (reference sequence).

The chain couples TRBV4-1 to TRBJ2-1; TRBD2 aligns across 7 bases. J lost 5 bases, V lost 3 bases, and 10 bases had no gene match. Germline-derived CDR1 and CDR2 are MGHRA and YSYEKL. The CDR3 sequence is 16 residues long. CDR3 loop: CASSHPGLAVDNEQFF. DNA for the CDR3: TGCGCCAGCAGCCACCCGGGGCTAGCGGTAGACAATGAGCAGTTCTTC.

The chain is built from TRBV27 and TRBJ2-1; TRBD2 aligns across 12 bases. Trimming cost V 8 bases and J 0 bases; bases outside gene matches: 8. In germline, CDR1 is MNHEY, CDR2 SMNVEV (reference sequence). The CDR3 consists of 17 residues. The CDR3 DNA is TGTGCCAGCCGGGCTAGCGGGGGGGCAGGCTCCTACAATGAGCAGTTCTTC. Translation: CASRASGGAGSYNEQFF.

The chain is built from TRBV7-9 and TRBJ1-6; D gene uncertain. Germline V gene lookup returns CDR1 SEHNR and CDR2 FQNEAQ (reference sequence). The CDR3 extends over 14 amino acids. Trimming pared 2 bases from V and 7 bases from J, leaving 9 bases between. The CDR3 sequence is CASSLLAGNSPLHF. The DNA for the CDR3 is TGTGCCAGCAGCTTATTAGCCGGGAATTCACCCCTCCACTTT.

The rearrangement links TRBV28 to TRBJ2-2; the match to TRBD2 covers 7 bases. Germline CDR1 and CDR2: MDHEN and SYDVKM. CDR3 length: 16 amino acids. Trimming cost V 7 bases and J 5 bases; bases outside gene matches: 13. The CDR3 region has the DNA TGTGCCAGCACCCTTTCGAGAGGACTAGTAACCGGGGAGCTGTTTTTT. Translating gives CASTLSRGLVTGELFF.

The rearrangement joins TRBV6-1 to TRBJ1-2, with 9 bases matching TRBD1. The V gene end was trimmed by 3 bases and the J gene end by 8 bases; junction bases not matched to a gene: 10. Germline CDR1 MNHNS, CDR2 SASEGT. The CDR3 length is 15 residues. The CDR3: CASSETQGASGGYTF. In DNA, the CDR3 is TGTGCCAGCAGTGAGACACAGGGGGCCTCGGGAGGCTACACCTTC.

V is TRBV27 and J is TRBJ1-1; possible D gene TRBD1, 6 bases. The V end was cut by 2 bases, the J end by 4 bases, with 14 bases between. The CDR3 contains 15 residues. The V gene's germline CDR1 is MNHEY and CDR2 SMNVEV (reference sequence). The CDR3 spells CASSLNRVGTTEAFF. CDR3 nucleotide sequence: TGTGCCAGCAGTTTAAACAGGGTGGGGACCACTGAAGCTTTCTTT.

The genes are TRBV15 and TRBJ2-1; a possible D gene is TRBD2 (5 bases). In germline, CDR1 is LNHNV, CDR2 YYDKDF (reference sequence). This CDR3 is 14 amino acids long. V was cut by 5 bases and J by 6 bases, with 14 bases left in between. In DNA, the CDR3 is TGTGCCACCAGCGTGGAATTCCGGGGCAATGAGCAGTTCTTC. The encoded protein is CATSVEFRGNEQFF.